This T cell receptor (beta chain) was recovered during a study of cytomegalovirus exposure and HLA in healthy donors. Turning to the study itself: An early release of data contained 80 million to 85 million unique TCRs, which came from HLA-typed donors.

The study's findings and limits: The listing of approximately 160 TCR beta chains classed them as cytomegalovirus-associated. Prior analysis indicated that the majority of TCR beta V segments exhibited productivity approximately 87% or approximately 30% of the time.

PCR primers comprised 60 Vbeta and 13 Jbeta primers. Libraries were prepared by immunoSEQ multiplex PCR; TCRdb keeps only in-frame clonotypes and omits some of them. Among about 230,000 clones, around 83% were seen once, and the ten largest hold roughly 0.24%. With regard to this clone: Antigen unknown.

This CDR3 is built from 21 residues. CDR1 and CDR2 from the germline V gene are PRHDT and FYEKMQ (reference sequence). With 2 bases removed from V and 0 bases from J, the gap between germline ends came to 27 bases. Sequenced: PBMCs. This TCR derives from a girl aged 2-9 years in good health and CMV-seronegative. The chain employs TRBV13 and TRBJ2-3, with D maybe TRBD2 (6 bases). CDR3 amino acids: CASSLRPGGPMLSSSTDTQYF. CDR3 in DNA: TGTGCCAGCAGCTTAAGACCCGGAGGGCCCATGCTCTCTAGTAGCACAGATACGCAGTATTTT.